This T cell receptor (beta chain) was captured by sequencing in a study of CD8+ T cells in alopecia areata. Across the whole study: Tofacitinib administration to treated patients was oral, at 5 to 10 mg twice daily. A 6-month period off drug followed tofacitinib, which lasted 6 to 18 months. Study-wide findings and caveats: Higher clonality was seen in lesional scalp than in normal scalp, especially in alopecia totalis/universalis.

PBMCs provided sorted CD4+ and CD8+ T cells. This clone has only a few counts. What it binds is not known. The sequencing template was cDNA reverse transcribed from extracted RNA. This table comes from immunoSEQ multiplex PCR, and its TCRdb copy is limited to in-frame clones, with some not included. The sample records some 150,000 clones, around 64% being singletons. Germline V lookup: CDR1 MNHNS, CDR2 SASEGT. The CDR3 is 14 amino acids. V gave up 6 bases and J gave up 0 bases; unmatched junction bases: 4. The receptor was isolated from a human donor with alopecia areata. The sequencing here drew on CD8+ T cells sorted from blood, taken at week 0. V is TRBV6-1 and J is TRBJ1-2; 7 positions match TRBD1. The CDR3, as DNA: TGTGCCAGCAGCTTGGGACAGACTAACTATGGCTACACCTTC. Its translation: CASSLGQTNYGYTF.